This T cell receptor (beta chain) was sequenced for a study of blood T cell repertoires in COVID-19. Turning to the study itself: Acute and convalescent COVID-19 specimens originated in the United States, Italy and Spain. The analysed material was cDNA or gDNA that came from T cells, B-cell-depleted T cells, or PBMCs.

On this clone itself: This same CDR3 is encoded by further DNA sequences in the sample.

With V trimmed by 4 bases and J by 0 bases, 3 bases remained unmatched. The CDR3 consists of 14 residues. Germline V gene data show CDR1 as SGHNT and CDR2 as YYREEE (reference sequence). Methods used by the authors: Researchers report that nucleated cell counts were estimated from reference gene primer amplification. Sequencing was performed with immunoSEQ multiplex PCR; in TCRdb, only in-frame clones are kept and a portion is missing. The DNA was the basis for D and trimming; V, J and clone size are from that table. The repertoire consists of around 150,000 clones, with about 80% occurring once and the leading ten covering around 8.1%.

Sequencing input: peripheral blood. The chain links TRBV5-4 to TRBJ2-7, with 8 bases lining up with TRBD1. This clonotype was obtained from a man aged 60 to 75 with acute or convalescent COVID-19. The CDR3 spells CASSPGQGSYEQYF. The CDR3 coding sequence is TGTGCCAGCAGCCCTGGACAGGGCTCCTACGAGCAGTACTTC.